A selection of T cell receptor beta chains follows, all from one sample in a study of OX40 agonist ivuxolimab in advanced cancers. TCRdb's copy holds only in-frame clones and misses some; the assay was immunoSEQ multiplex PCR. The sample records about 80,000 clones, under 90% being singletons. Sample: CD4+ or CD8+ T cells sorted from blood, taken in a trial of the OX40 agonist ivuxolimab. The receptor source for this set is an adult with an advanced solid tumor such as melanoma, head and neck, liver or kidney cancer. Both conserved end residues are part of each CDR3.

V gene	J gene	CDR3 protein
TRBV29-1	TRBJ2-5	CSVEGGPQETQYF
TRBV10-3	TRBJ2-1	CAISEPTSGNQKSSYNEQFF
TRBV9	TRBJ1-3	CASSSPGVAENMIGNTIYF
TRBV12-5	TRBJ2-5	CASGDDSGRGQETQYF
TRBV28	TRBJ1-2	CASSLRTGGYTF
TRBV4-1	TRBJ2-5	CASSQDHRRDWTGGRETQYF
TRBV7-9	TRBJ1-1	CASSPLGAEGNTEAFF
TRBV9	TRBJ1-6	CASSGGQSSYNSPLHF
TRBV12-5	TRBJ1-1	CASGFGTEAFF
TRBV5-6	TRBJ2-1	CASSSLLERGSSYNEQFF
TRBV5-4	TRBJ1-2	CASIHPTGYGYTF
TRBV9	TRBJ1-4	CASSATNEKLFF
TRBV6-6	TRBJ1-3	CASSKGSGSSGNTIYF
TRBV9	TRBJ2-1	CASSETSGSMNEQFF
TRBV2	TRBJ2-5	CASSVGLGGGTQYF
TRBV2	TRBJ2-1	CASSFESGGNNEQFF
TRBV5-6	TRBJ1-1	CASSLARNPEAFF
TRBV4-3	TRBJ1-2	CASSQERSRTAYGYTF
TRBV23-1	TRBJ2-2	CASSKKGRDFLYTGELFF
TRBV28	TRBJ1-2	CASRQGTYGYTF